Below are 10 T cell receptor beta chains sequenced from a single sample in a study of T-cell reconstitution after alpha-beta-depleted transplantation in children. Molecular barcoding with unique molecular identifiers was used for the TCRbeta library. TCRdb ran MiXCR on the PCR reads and lists one entry per CDR3 protein. The data contain 380,000 or so distinct CDR3 sequences, roughly 14% of them singletons. Sequencing used PBMCs, obtained from the stem cell graft. The receptors derive from a human donor who donated a stem cell graft to a child with Fanconi anemia.

This clonotype was observed at least ten times. This chain links TRBV7-9 with TRBJ1-4, with D tentatively TRBD1 (5 bases). The ends were cut back, 5 bases at V and 2 bases at J, with 9 bases in the middle. In germline, CDR1 is SEHNR, CDR2 FQNEAQ (reference sequence). The CDR3 is 14 amino acids. For the CDR3, the DNA is TGTGCCAGCAGCCTGACAGTGACTAATGAAAAACTGTTTTTT. Protein: CASSLTVTNEKLFF. The full variable domain, its missing parts supplied by reference TRBV7-9 and TRBJ1-4, is DTGVSQNPRHKITKRGQNVTFRCDPISEHNRLYWYRQTLGQGPEFLTYFQNEAQLEKSRLLSDRFSAERPKGSFSTLEIQRTEQGDSAMYLCASSLTVTNEKLFFGSGTQLSVL.

In this sample, this clonotype turned up a few times. The rearrangement joins TRBV5-4 to TRBJ2-5, with no clear D. CDR1 SGHNT and CDR2 YYREEE come from the germline V gene (reference sequence). V lost 3 bases to trimming and J lost 5 bases, with 11 bases between them. This CDR3 comprises 13 residues. This CDR3 reads CASSSKGGETQYF. CDR3 DNA sequence: TGTGCCAGCAGCTCGAAGGGTGGGGAGACCCAGTACTTC.

This clonotype was found many times. The rearrangement links TRBV29-1 to TRBJ2-5, with unresolved D. Germline CDR1 SQVTM, CDR2 ANQGSEA. The CDR3 has 12 amino acids. Trimming cost V 4 bases and J 1 base, with 7 bases left between them. The CDR3 region has the DNA TGCAGCGTTGTAAGGAGCCAAGAGACCCAGTACTTC. This encodes CSVVRSQETQYF.

This clonotype was seen ten or more times. This sequence joins TRBV6-1 and TRBJ1-2, with TRBD1 identical over 8 bases. With V trimmed by 7 bases and J by 4 bases, 8 bases remained unmatched. The CDR3 is made up of 14 amino acids. Germline-derived CDR1 and CDR2 are MNHNS and SASEGT. The CDR3 loop reads CASNLRTGIYGYTF. As DNA, the CDR3 is TGTGCCAGCAATCTACGGACAGGGATCTATGGCTACACCTTC.

This clonotype was seen a handful of times. The J gene is TRBJ1-2, the V gene TRBV4-2; D is undetermined. Trimming pared 0 bases from V and 2 bases from J, leaving 13 bases between. The CDR3 covers 16 residues. Germline assignment: CDR1 LGHNA and CDR2 YNFKEQ. The CDR3 nucleotides are TGTGCCAGCAGCCAAGATGGAGGAGGCAGCAACTATGGCTACACCTTC. Amino acids: CASSQDGGGSNYGYTF.

This clonotype turned up a few times. The rearrangement joins TRBV18 to TRBJ1-2; D is unresolved. The V and J ends lost 3 bases and 7 bases respectively, with 9 bases between them. The germline CDR1 and CDR2 sequences are KGHSH and LQKENI. This CDR3 is 12 amino acids long. In DNA, the CDR3 is TGTGCCAGCTCACCCGTCGGGAGTGGCTACACCTTC. This gives the protein CASSPVGSGYTF.

This clonotype was counted many times. The CDR3 sequence is CASSYRPEKADYEQYF. In DNA, the CDR3 is TGTGCCAGCAGTTACCGTCCTGAGAAAGCAGACTACGAGCAGTACTTC. The chain links TRBV6-2 or TRBV6-3 to TRBJ2-7; unclear D gene. Germline V gene data show CDR1 as MNHEY and CDR2 as SVGEGT. The CDR3 runs 16 residues. Trimming took 2 bases from V and 3 from J, leaving 17 bases between them.

This clonotype was seen only a few times. This sequence joins TRBV5-1 and TRBJ2-5; TRBD2 matches at 7 bases. This CDR3 contains 15 residues. With 3 bases clipped from V and 5 bases from J, the junction kept 10 bases outside the gene matches. The germline gives CDR1 SGHRS, CDR2 YFSETQ. Here the CDR3 reads CASSSILTSFETQYF. CDR3 in DNA: TGCGCCAGCAGCTCCATCCTGACTAGCTTCGAGACCCAGTACTTC.

The CDR3 reads CASSLEAGQPLHF. For the CDR3, the DNA is TGTGCCAGCAGCTTAGAGGCAGGCCAACCCCTCCACTTT. This chain links TRBV11-2 with TRBJ1-6; D gene unclear. The CDR3 sequence is 13 residues long. Germline values: CDR1 SGHAT, CDR2 FQNNGV. V was clipped by 0 bases and J by 12 bases, with 9 bases between them.

This clonotype has just a few counts. The chain has TRBV18 and TRBJ1-5; no clear D. The CDR3 spans 14 residues. In germline, CDR1 is KGHSH, CDR2 LQKENI. V was cut by 5 bases and J by 5 bases, with 13 bases left in between. CDR3 DNA sequence: TGTGCCAGCTCAGATCAGGTTACCGATCAGCCCCAGCATTTT. This sequence encodes CASSDQVTDQPQHF. Filled out from reference TRBV18 and TRBJ1-5, the complete variable domain reads NAGVMQNPRHLVRRRGQEARLRCSPMKGHSHVYWYRQLPEEGLKFMVYLQKENIIDESGMPKERFSAEFPKEGPSILRIQQVVRGDSAAYFCASSDQVTDQPQHFGDGTRLSIL.